One sample yielded the 18 T cell receptor beta chains listed below, sequenced in a study of monozygotic twins with inflammatory bowel disease. TCRdb processed the 5' RACE reads again and assigns one entry to each CDR3 protein, with no DNA. The ten most abundant clones cover around 2.6% of a sample with fewer than 450,000 distinct CDR3 sequences. The source material was blood. All receptors come from a human donor with ulcerative colitis or Crohn's disease, or a healthy co-twin of an affected twin (not recorded which).

The chain has TRBV20-1 and TRBJ2-7; TCRdb's D call of TRBD1 is untestable without DNA. The germline V gene encodes CDR1 DFQATT and CDR2 SNEGSKA (reference sequence). CDR3 length equals 14 residues. The chain's CDR3 is CRGLDRGRPWEQYF.

V gene TRBV5-1 combines with J gene TRBJ1-1. The germline V gene has CDR1 SGHRS and CDR2 YFSETQ. The CDR3 covers 17 residues. CDR3 in amino acids: CASSLAGVLRSDTEAFF.

CDR3: CASSTGGGAPQETQYF. This chain uses TRBV5-1 with TRBJ2-5; TCRdb's D call of TRBD1 is untestable without DNA. This CDR3 is built from 16 residues. Germline assignment: CDR1 SGHRS and CDR2 YFSETQ.

This chain uses TRBV5-1 with TRBJ2-5; checking the TCRdb D call of TRBD2 is not possible without DNA. Germline V gives CDR1 SGHRS, CDR2 YFSETQ. This CDR3 is built from 14 residues. This chain's CDR3 is CASSLIGPTETQHF.

This chain uses TRBV12-3 or TRBV12-4 with TRBJ2-3; the D call of TRBD1 rests on TCRdb alone, since no DNA is present to check it. The CDR3 has 16 residues. The CDR3 is CASSLQGQGALDTQYF.

The chain is built from TRBV7-9 and TRBJ2-7; without DNA, the TCRdb call of TRBD1 cannot be checked. CDR1 is SEHNR and CDR2 is FQNEAQ in the germline V gene (reference sequence). The CDR3 length is 12 residues. This CDR3 reads CAGGVGTYEQYF.

The rearrangement joins TRBV5-1 to TRBJ2-7; TCRdb returns TRBD1, unconfirmable since there is no DNA. The CDR3 is 15 amino acids. Germline CDR1 reads SGHRS; CDR2 reads YFSETQ. The CDR3 sequence is CASSVYSGTMGEQYF. The full variable domain, its missing parts supplied by reference TRBV5-1 and TRBJ2-7, is KAGVTQTPRYLIKTRGQQVTLSCSPISGHRSVSWYQQTPGQGLQFLFEYFSETQRNKGNFPGRFSGRQFSNSRSEMNVSTLELGDSALYLCASSVYSGTMGEQYFGPGTRLTVT.

The V and J genes are TRBV5-1 and TRBJ2-2; TCRdb names TRBD1, which stays unverified in the absence of DNA. The CDR3 loop spans 18 amino acids. Germline V CDR1 and CDR2: SGHRS, YFSETQ. This CDR3 is CASSSGTGGFSNTGELFF.

The gene calls are TRBV5-1 and TRBJ2-7; TCRdb's assignment of TRBD1 cannot be checked, as there is no DNA. The CDR3 has 15 residues. CDR1 SGHRS and CDR2 YFSETQ come from the germline V gene. CDR3 loop: CASSFRQGGPYEQYF.

V and J are TRBV11-2 and TRBJ1-2; the D gene TCRdb calls, TRBD1, cannot be checked with no DNA. Germline V CDR1 and CDR2: SGHAT, FQNNGV. The CDR3 extends over 21 amino acids. This CDR3 reads CASSSPSPGQPAGVSNYGYTF.

The chain joins TRBV18 to TRBJ2-3. Germline CDR1 is KGHSH and CDR2 is LQKENI. CDR3 length equals 16 residues. Here the CDR3 reads CASSPRPDGYTDTQYF.

The chain couples TRBV11-2 to TRBJ2-3; TCRdb lists TRBD1, though no DNA is available to test this call. This CDR3 is 15 amino acids long. Germline V lookup: CDR1 SGHAT, CDR2 FQNNGV. This CDR3 reads CASSYNGATLNTQYF.

The chain employs TRBV2 and TRBJ1-5. This CDR3 contains 14 residues. Germline values: CDR1 SNHLY, CDR2 FYNNEI. The CDR3 spells CASSGQSSNQPQHF.

The genes are TRBV20-1 and TRBJ1-1. The CDR3 sequence is 13 residues long. Germline V gives CDR1 DFQATT, CDR2 SNEGSKA (reference sequence). CDR3: CSARKDGNTEAFF.

The chain uses TRBV7-9 and TRBJ1-1. The germline CDR1 and CDR2 sequences are SEHNR and FQNEAQ (reference sequence). CDR3 length: 13 residues. The CDR3 loop is CASSLEVRAEAFF.

V and J are TRBV6-4 and TRBJ2-7; no DNA is available, so the TRBD1 call from TCRdb remains unchecked. This CDR3 spans 14 amino acids. The germline CDR1 and CDR2 sequences are MRHNA and SNTAGT. The CDR3 here is CASSDGTGMNEQYF.

V and J are TRBV7-9 and TRBJ1-5; as DNA is missing, the TRBD1 call by TCRdb cannot be tested. The CDR3 spans 16 residues. CDR1 SEHNR and CDR2 FQNEAQ come from the germline V gene (reference sequence). The CDR3 sequence is CASSLSSGRGNQPQHF.

The rearrangement links TRBV4-3 to TRBJ2-7; TCRdb's assignment of TRBD1 cannot be checked, as there is no DNA. Germline assignment: CDR1 LGHNA and CDR2 YSLEER. The CDR3 sequence is 15 residues long. The chain's CDR3 is CASSQEGAYSYEQYF.